These 10 T cell receptor beta chains were all obtained from the same sample, sequenced in a study of post-analysis software for immune sequencing data. These TCRs are of unknown antigen specificity. Whole-study results and caveats: Patients carried 4 or 5 TRBV segments more frequently than controls did, and TRBV5-6, TRBV5-1 and TRBV20-1 were among them.

Unique molecular identifiers were present in the TCR beta cDNA libraries. TCRdb reprocessed the PCR reads with MiXCR, giving one entry per CDR3 protein. The sample consists of under 900,000 distinct CDR3 sequences, roughly 50% of them appearing once. The specimen was blood. The receptors come from a girl aged 10 to 17 with multiple sclerosis.

The gene calls are TRBV20-1 and TRBJ2-5; the match to TRBD1 covers 8 bases. The assigned J gene may be wrong: the sequence end matches TRBJ2-7 better. The CDR3 runs 15 residues. The V gene's germline CDR1 is DFQATT and CDR2 SNEGSKA (reference sequence). The CDR3: CSAGGRTGPGYEQYF. The CDR3 bases are TGCAGTGCTGGGGGGAGGACAGGGCCGGGCTACGAGCAGTACTTC.

The chain joins TRBV6-1 to TRBJ1-2; no reliable D call. V was pared by 2 bases and J by 4 bases, with 11 bases between. The CDR3 has 14 amino acids. Germline CDR1 reads MNHNS; CDR2 reads SASEGT. The CDR3 DNA reads TGTGCCAGCAGTGAATTCAGCCAGGCCTATGGCTACACCTTC. Residues: CASSEFSQAYGYTF.

This rearrangement joins TRBV30 to TRBJ1-2; D is unresolved. CDR1 and CDR2 from the germline V gene are GTSNPN and SVGIG (reference sequence). Trimming took 5 bases from V and 8 from J, leaving 9 bases between them. This CDR3 is built from 10 residues. This chain's CDR3 is CAWWTDGYTF. CDR3 bases: TGTGCCTGGTGGACGGACGGCTACACCTTC.

This clonotype was recorded a few times. The chain has TRBV29-1 and TRBJ2-5; D call uncertain. Germline values: CDR1 SQVTM, CDR2 ANQGSEA. The CDR3 has 15 residues. Trimming cost V 0 bases and J 11 bases, with 22 bases left between them. CDR3: CSVEDPDVSWNEQYF. CDR3 coding DNA: TGCAGCGTTGAAGACCCGGACGTCTCTTGGAATGAGCAGTACTTC. Looking up the rest from reference TRBV29-1 and TRBJ2-5 gives the full variable domain: SAVISQKPSRDICQRGTSLTIQCQVDSQVTMMFWYRQQPGQSLTLIATANQGSEATYESGFVIDKFPISRPNLTFSTLTVSNMSPEDSSIYLCSVEDPDVSWNEQYFGPGTRLLVL.

This clonotype was observed a handful of times. The chain has TRBV2 and TRBJ2-4; 11 bases are shared with TRBD2. The J call could be wrong; TRBJ2-5 is a better fit for the DNA end. Germline CDR1 is SNHLY and CDR2 is FYNNEI. The CDR3 contains 15 residues. The CDR3 is CASGSGLAVGETQYF. The CDR3 DNA reads as TGTGCCAGCGGCTCGGGACTAGCGGTGGGGGAGACCCAGTACTTC.

The rearrangement links TRBV20-1 to TRBJ2-7; D perhaps matches TRBD1 (6 bases). From germline, CDR1 is DFQATT and CDR2 SNEGSKA (reference sequence). The CDR3 has 15 residues. Trimming pared 0 bases from V and 7 bases from J, leaving 19 bases between. The CDR3 region has the DNA TGCAGTGCTAGAGACTTCGGGACAATACTACGGGAGCAGTACTTC. Its protein is CSARDFGTILREQYF.

DNA for the CDR3: TGCGCCAGCAGCTTTACAGGGTTGAACACCGGGGAGCTGTTTTTT. This gives the protein CASSFTGLNTGELFF. The chain recombines TRBV5-1 with TRBJ2-2; D is possibly TRBD1 (6 bases). This CDR3 region has 15 residues. Germline V lookup: CDR1 SGHRS, CDR2 YFSETQ. Deletions cut 2 bases from V and 1 base from J, with 9 bases between.

This clonotype appeared a few times. This chain uses TRBV5-1 with TRBJ2-7; 11 bases match TRBD2. CDR3 length equals 14 residues. J was trimmed by 6 bases and V by 4 bases; bases with no gene match: 6. Germline lookup yields CDR1 SGHRS and CDR2 YFSETQ. The CDR3 reads CASSSSGRASEQYF. The DNA of the CDR3 is TGCGCCAGCAGCAGTAGCGGGAGGGCCTCCGAGCAGTACTTC.

The V and J genes are TRBV6-2 or TRBV6-3 and TRBJ2-7; the match to TRBD1 covers 7 bases. CDR1 MNHEY and CDR2 SVGEGT come from the germline V gene. The V gene end was trimmed by 5 bases and the J gene end by 3 bases; junction bases not matched to a gene: 4. The CDR3 extends over 13 amino acids. CDR3 residues: CASSRDRYYEQYF. The CDR3 bases are TGTGCCAGCAGTCGGGACAGATACTACGAGCAGTACTTC.

This chain uses TRBV5-1 with TRBJ2-5; tentative D call: TRBD1 (6 bases). V lost 5 bases to trimming and J lost 11 bases, with 19 bases between them. CDR1 is SGHRS and CDR2 is YFSETQ in the germline V gene. The CDR3 runs to 13 residues. CDR3 DNA: TGCGCCAGCAGATCGGACAGCCGCCTGGGGCAGTACTTC. Protein: CASRSDSRLGQYF.